The 26 T cell receptor beta chains in this list originate from one sample, sequenced in a study of blood T cells in healthy people across ages. Then a second PCR, running about 6 to 11 cycles, was carried out with a sample-barcoded 5' primer and a J-beta primer mix. TCRdb passed the 5' RACE reads through MiXCR, listing each CDR3 protein once. The sample has more than 900,000 distinct CDR3 sequences; about 23% are singletons. A further study also used this sample, focusing on T cells of mothers and their children.

The sequenced sample consisted of blood. The receptors were sampled from a girl aged 2-10 years in good health.

The rearrangement joins TRBV5-6 to TRBJ2-5, with TRBD2 as a possible D gene (5 bases). CDR1 is SGHDT and CDR2 is YYEEEE in the germline V gene. V lost 2 bases and J lost 3, with 14 bases in between. The CDR3 runs to 15 residues. The CDR3 sequence: CASSFTGLREETQYF. The CDR3 nucleotides are TGTGCCAGCAGCTTTACCGGACTTAGGGAAGAGACCCAGTACTTC.

The V gene is TRBV9, the J gene TRBJ2-1; tentative D call: TRBD2 (7 bases). The ends were cut back, 4 bases at V and 7 bases at J, with 21 bases in the middle. The germline gives CDR1 SGDLS, CDR2 YYNGEE. The CDR3 consists of 16 residues. The CDR3 here is CASSSGLGGDLNEQFF. Written as DNA, the CDR3 is TGTGCCAGCAGCTCCGGGTTAGGGGGGGATCTTAATGAGCAGTTCTTC.

The table lists this clonotype with a few counts. The CDR3 sequence is CSAEGLSVSYNEQFF. The CDR3 region has the DNA TGCAGTGCCGAGGGACTAAGTGTGTCCTACAATGAGCAGTTCTTC. The V and J genes are TRBV20-1 and TRBJ2-1; 7 positions match TRBD2. The germline V gene has CDR1 DFQATT and CDR2 SNEGSKA (reference sequence). V was clipped by 6 bases and J by 1 base; unmatched bases: 9. The length of the CDR3 is 15 residues.

The chain joins TRBV20-1 to TRBJ2-3; either TRBD1 or TRBD2 may fit D (5 bases each). With 0 bases removed from V and 2 bases from J, the gap between germline ends came to 9 bases. The CDR3 spans 14 residues. In germline, CDR1 is DFQATT, CDR2 SNEGSKA (reference sequence). This chain's CDR3 is CSAREGTHTDTQYF. For the CDR3, the DNA is TGCAGTGCTAGAGAGGGGACCCACACAGATACGCAGTATTTT.

This clonotype was found a few times. The chain combines TRBV11-2 with TRBJ2-4; 8 positions match TRBD2. The CDR3 has 16 amino acids. V was pared by 5 bases and J by 1 base, with 7 bases of the junction left unmatched. Germline CDR1 SGHAT, CDR2 FQNNGV. The CDR3 DNA is TGTGCCAGCAGCCTTACTAGCGGACCTGCCAAAAACATTCAGTACTTC. Its translation: CASSLTSGPAKNIQYF.

A word on this clonotype: The junction shows a germline mismatch at one end, possibly a read error. The V call is TRBV28, the J call TRBJ2-1; D gene uncertain. Germline V lookup: CDR1 MDHEN, CDR2 SYDVKM. The CDR3 spans 13 residues. Here the CDR3 DNA reads TGTGCCAGCAAGGTGAGCTCCTACAATGAGCGGTTCTTC. It specifies CASKVSSYNERFF.

CDR3 nucleotides: TGTGCCAGCAGGGCATGGGCATCCTCTGGAAACACCATATATTTT. It specifies CASRAWASSGNTIYF. The chain carries TRBV6-5 and TRBJ1-3; D not certain. This CDR3 has 15 amino acids. V shed 6 bases and J shed 0 bases, with 12 bases lying between them. Per germline, CDR1 MNHEY and CDR2 SVGAGI.

The chain links TRBV7-2 to TRBJ2-6, with 9 bases fitting TRBD2. V lost 2 bases and J lost 3; bases outside the gene matches: 5. Germline V lookup: CDR1 SGHTA, CDR2 FQGNSA. This CDR3 has 17 amino acids. The CDR3 DNA is TGTGCCAGCAGCTTACCTTGGCGGGGGGGTGGGGCCAACGTCCTGACTTTC. This translates into CASSLPWRGGGANVLTF.

The V and J genes are TRBV20-1 and TRBJ2-1; perhaps TRBD2 as D (6 bases). The DNA end is more similar to TRBJ2-5, so the J call may be wrong. Per the germline V gene, CDR1 is DFQATT and CDR2 is SNEGSKA (reference sequence). This CDR3 has 14 residues. CDR3 in amino acids: CSAVPGLFQETQYF. The CDR3 DNA reads TGCAGTGCTGTACCGGGACTCTTTCAAGAGACCCAGTACTTC.

The genes are TRBV7-9 and TRBJ2-5; no definite D call. TRBJ2-7 explains the end of the DNA better; the J call may be wrong. CDR1 and CDR2 (germline): SEHNR, FQNEAQ (reference sequence). This CDR3 has 13 amino acids. Here the CDR3 DNA reads TGTGCCAGCAGCGTAGAGGCGGAGACCGAGCAGTACTTC. Its translation is CASSVEAETEQYF.

This chain joins TRBV7-2 and TRBJ2-3; 7 bases agree with TRBD1. The CDR3 spans 15 residues. The V gene's germline CDR1 is SGHTA and CDR2 FQGNSA. With 1 base clipped from V and 10 bases from J, the junction kept 11 bases outside the gene matches. This CDR3 reads CASSLGGGGSSPQYF. The CDR3 bases are TGTGCCAGCAGCTTAGGAGGGGGCGGATCATCTCCGCAGTATTTT.

The chain couples TRBV12-3 or TRBV12-4 to TRBJ1-1; TRBD1 is a possible D gene (6 bases). V was pared by 4 bases and J by 6 bases, with 15 bases between. The CDR3 consists of 14 residues. The CDR3 sequence: CASSYREGRAEAFF. For the CDR3, the DNA is TGTGCCAGCAGTTACAGGGAAGGTAGGGCTGAAGCTTTCTTT.

V usage is TRBV12-3 or TRBV12-4 and J usage is TRBJ2-3; 10 bases map to TRBD2. Trimming removed 10 bases from V and 2 bases from J; junction bases left unmatched: 3. This CDR3 contains 13 residues. CDR3 protein: CAILAGATDTQYF. In DNA form, the CDR3 reads TGTGCCATCCTAGCGGGAGCCACAGATACGCAGTATTTT.

Only a few counts were recorded for this clonotype. The chain recombines TRBV2 with TRBJ2-5; D may match TRBD1 or TRBD2 (5 bases each). The end of the DNA fits TRBJ2-7 better, so the J call may be wrong. The CDR3 has 13 amino acids. Germline V gives CDR1 SNHLY, CDR2 FYNNEI. The CDR3 loop is CASGTVGGYEQYF. CDR3 sequence (DNA): TGTGCCAGCGGGACCGTTGGGGGCTACGAGCAGTACTTC.

This clonotype was counted between two and nine times. The V gene is TRBV4-3, the J gene TRBJ1-2; no clear D gene. V was clipped by 0 bases and J by 3 bases, with 11 bases between them. Germline loops: CDR1 LGHNA, CDR2 YSLEER. The CDR3 totals 15 residues. Here the CDR3 reads CASSQDRSVDYGYTF. In DNA form, the CDR3 reads TGCGCCAGCAGCCAAGATAGGAGCGTAGACTATGGCTACACCTTC.

This clonotype was counted only a few times. The V and J genes are TRBV7-8 and TRBJ2-7; D not certain. The germline V gene encodes CDR1 SGHVS and CDR2 FQNEAQ. V gave up 1 base and J gave up 0 bases, with 10 bases separating them. The CDR3 is made up of 15 amino acids. The CDR3 coding sequence is TGTGCCAGCAGCTTAGTGGCGGAAAGCTCCTACGAGCAGTACTTC. It codes for CASSLVAESSYEQYF. Supplemented by reference TRBV7-8 and TRBJ2-7, the full variable domain reads GAGVSQSPRYKVAKRGQDVALRCDPISGHVSLFWYQQALGQGPEFLTYFQNEAQLDKSGLPSDRFFAERPEGSVSTLKIQRTQQEDSAVYLCASSLVAESSYEQYFGPGTRLTVT.

This sequence joins TRBV20-1 and TRBJ2-1; D ambiguous. The CDR3 totals 13 residues. V was pared by 0 bases and J by 5 bases, with 8 bases between. In germline, CDR1 is DFQATT, CDR2 SNEGSKA (reference sequence). Here the CDR3 reads CSARDPRNNEQFF. DNA for the CDR3: TGCAGTGCTAGAGATCCTCGGAACAATGAGCAGTTCTTC.

This clonotype showed up just a few times. The rearrangement uses TRBV14 and TRBJ1-4; possible D gene TRBD1, 6 bases. V was trimmed by 3 bases and J by 4 bases, leaving 9 bases between them. CDR1 is SGHDN, CDR2 FVKESK, per germline. The CDR3 is 14 amino acids. CDR3 residues: CASSQDRLNEKLFF. As DNA, the CDR3 is TGTGCCAGCAGCCAGGACAGACTTAATGAAAAACTGTTTTTT.

The chain links TRBV14 to TRBJ1-2; 7 nucleotides agree with TRBD1. V lost 1 base to trimming and J lost 3 bases; unmatched junction nucleotides: 11. The CDR3 spans 17 residues. Germline V gene data show CDR1 as SGHDN and CDR2 as FVKESK. CDR3 sequence: CASSQVRELTGDYGYTF. The DNA for the CDR3 is TGTGCCAGCAGCCAAGTCAGGGAACTTACAGGGGACTATGGCTACACCTTC.

This clonotype was observed a few times. The genes are TRBV19 and TRBJ1-2, with D possibly TRBD1 on 6 matching bases. This CDR3 spans 14 amino acids. Germline V lookup: CDR1 LNHDA, CDR2 SQIVND (reference sequence). The germline V and J ends were trimmed by 5 bases and 2 bases, with 12 bases remaining between them. As DNA, the CDR3 is TGTGCCAGTAGTCGGTGGGGGGCCAACTATGGCTACACCTTC. Protein sequence: CASSRWGANYGYTF.

The sample holds a few counts of this clonotype. A much larger clonotype is one base distant, so this may be a read error. The chain links TRBV6-2 or TRBV6-3 to TRBJ2-5; D may be TRBD1 or TRBD2 (5 bases each). The CDR3 is made up of 12 amino acids. Germline-derived CDR1 and CDR2 are MNHEY and SVGEGT. In DNA form, the CDR3 reads TGTACCAGCGAAGGGACGCAAGAGACCCAGTACTTC. Translation gives CTSEGTQETQYF.

This chain connects TRBV7-2 to TRBJ2-1; TRBD1 or TRBD2 may be the D gene (6 bases each). Trimming removed 6 bases from V and 6 bases from J, with 12 bases in between. This CDR3 comprises 13 residues. Looked up from germline, CDR1 is SGHTA and CDR2 is FQGNSA. CDR3 protein: CASREGGLNEQFF. The CDR3 DNA follows: TGTGCCAGCAGAGAGGGGGGACTCAATGAGCAGTTCTTC. Supplemented by reference TRBV7-2 and TRBJ2-1, the full variable domain reads GAGVSQSPSNKVTEKGKDVELRCDPISGHTALYWYRQSLGQGLEFLIYFQGNSAPDKSGLPSDRFSAERTGGSVSTLTIQRTQQEDSAVYLCASREGGLNEQFFGPGTRLTVL.

This clonotype appeared a few times. The V and J genes are TRBV5-6 and TRBJ2-1; TRBD2 agrees at 7 bases. This CDR3 has 15 residues. The V and J ends lost 2 bases and 6 bases, in that order; junction bases with no gene match: 8. Germline CDR1 SGHDT, CDR2 YYEEEE. Here the CDR3 DNA reads TGTGCCAGCAGCTTAGGAATAGCGGGCGTCAATGAGCAGTTCTTC. Protein sequence: CASSLGIAGVNEQFF.

The chain couples TRBV19 to TRBJ2-1; D remains ambiguous. V lost 4 bases to trimming and J lost 7 bases, with 11 bases between them. This CDR3 region has 13 residues. Germline V lookup: CDR1 LNHDA, CDR2 SQIVND (reference sequence). CDR3 loop: CASSTFIRNEQFF. The DNA for the CDR3 is TGTGCCAGTAGTACATTTATCCGGAATGAGCAGTTCTTC.

This chain joins TRBV29-1 and TRBJ2-2; D remains unclear. The CDR3 sequence is 12 residues long. Germline loops: CDR1 SQVTM, CDR2 ANQGSEA. V was cut by 6 bases and J by 6 bases, with 11 bases left in between. DNA for the CDR3: TGCAGCGTCCTTGACTTATCCGGGGAGCTGTTTTTT. Its protein is CSVLDLSGELFF.

This clonotype turned up a few times. The chain is built from TRBV11-2 and TRBJ1-2; D perhaps matches TRBD1 (6 bases). This CDR3 spans 15 amino acids. Trimming took off 4 bases at V and 8 bases at J, with 20 bases between the two ends. The germline V gene encodes CDR1 SGHAT and CDR2 FQNNGV. The CDR3 region is CASSYGGLYFRGYTF. The CDR3 nucleotides read TGTGCCAGCAGCTACGGGGGGCTTTACTTTAGAGGCTACACCTTC.